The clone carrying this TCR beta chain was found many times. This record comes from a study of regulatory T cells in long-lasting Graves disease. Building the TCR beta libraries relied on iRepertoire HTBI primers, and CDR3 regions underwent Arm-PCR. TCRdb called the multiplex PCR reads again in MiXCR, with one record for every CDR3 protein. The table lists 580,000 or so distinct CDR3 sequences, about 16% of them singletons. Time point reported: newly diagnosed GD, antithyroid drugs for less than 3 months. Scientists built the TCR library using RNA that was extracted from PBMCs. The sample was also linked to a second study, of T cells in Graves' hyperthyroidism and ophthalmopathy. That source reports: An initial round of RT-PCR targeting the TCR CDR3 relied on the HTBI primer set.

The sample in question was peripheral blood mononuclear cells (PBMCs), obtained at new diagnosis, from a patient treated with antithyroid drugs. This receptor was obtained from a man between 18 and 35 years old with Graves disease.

This CDR3 reads CASSLPEYNEQFF. CDR3 DNA: TGCGCCAGCAGCTTACCGGAATACAATGAGCAGTTCTTC. This chain joins TRBV5-1 and TRBJ2-1, with unresolved D. CDR3 size: 13 residues. V dropped 2 bases and J dropped 4 bases, with 7 bases sitting between them. CDR1 is SGHRS, CDR2 YFSETQ, per germline.